Listed here is a single T cell receptor beta chain. The CDR3 has 13 residues. V lost 1 base to trimming and J lost 13 bases, with 16 bases between them. Germline assignment: CDR1 SNHLY and CDR2 FYNNEI. This sample was taken from a study of blood T cells in healthy people across ages. Primers used in a second PCR of about 6 to 11 cycles were a sample-barcoded 5' primer and a J-beta primer mix. MiXCR was run by TCRdb on the 5' RACE reads, yielding one entry per CDR3 protein. The sample lists about 1 million distinct CDR3 sequences, around 43% occurring once. The receptor was isolated from a woman aged 55-69 years in good health. Sequencing was done on a sample of blood. The V call is TRBV2, the J call TRBJ2-5, with D maybe TRBD1 (5 bases). In DNA form, the CDR3 reads TGTGCCAGCAGTGAAGAGGTTTGGGGCCCCCGGTACTTC. It specifies CASSEEVWGPRYF. The variable domain in full, with the rest retrieved from reference TRBV2 and TRBJ2-5, is EPEVTQTPSHQVTQMGQEVILRCVPISNHLYFYWYRQILGQKVEFLVSFYNNEISEKSEIFDDQFSVERPDGSNFTLKIRSTKLEDSAMYFCASSEEVWGPRYFGPGTRLLVL.